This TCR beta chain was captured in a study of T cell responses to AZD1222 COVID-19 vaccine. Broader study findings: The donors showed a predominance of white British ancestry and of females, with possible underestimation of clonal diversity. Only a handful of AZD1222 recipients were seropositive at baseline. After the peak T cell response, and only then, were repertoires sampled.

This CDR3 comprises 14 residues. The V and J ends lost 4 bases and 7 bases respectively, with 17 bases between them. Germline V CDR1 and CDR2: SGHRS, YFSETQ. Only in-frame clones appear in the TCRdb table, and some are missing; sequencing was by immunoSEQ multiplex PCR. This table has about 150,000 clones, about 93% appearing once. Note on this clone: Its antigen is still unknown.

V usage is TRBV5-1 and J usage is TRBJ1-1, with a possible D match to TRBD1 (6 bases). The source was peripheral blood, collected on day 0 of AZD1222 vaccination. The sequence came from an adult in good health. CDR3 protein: CASSPGGRGSEAFF. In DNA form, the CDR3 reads TGCGCCAGCAGCCCAGGCGGTAGGGGGAGTGAAGCTTTCTTT.